Listed below are T cell receptor beta chains from one sample, sequenced in a study of blood T cell repertoires in COVID-19. Method: immunoSEQ multiplex PCR; TCRdb's copy keeps in-frame clones and lacks some. The sample includes tens of thousands of clones, about 81% of them seen just once. Sequencing was done on a sample of peripheral blood. The receptors here all came from an elderly man with acute or convalescent COVID-19. Both conserved end residues are part of each CDR3. The D gene is left open where the match is weak. Only some rows state a clone size, as once, few, many or a class for expanded clones.

V gene,D gene,clone size,J gene,CDR3 DNA,CDR3 protein
TRBV6-2/TRBV6-3,.,once,TRBJ1-5,TGTGCCAGCAGCTCACAAACGGGACACCGTAGCAATCAGCCCCAGCATTTT,CASSSQTGHRSNQPQHF
TRBV3-1/TRBV3-2,.,.,TRBJ1-3,TGTGCCAGCAGCCCCATTGGAGGGTCAGGAAACACCATATATTTT,CASSPIGGSGNTIYF
TRBV30,.,.,TRBJ2-3,TGTGCCTGGACCCTGGGACTCCCGGCAGATACGCAGTATTTT,CAWTLGLPADTQYF
TRBV12-5,.,.,TRBJ2-6,TGTGCTAGTGCACCAACCGCGGGGGCCATGGCTGGGGCCAACGTCCTGACTTTC,CASAPTAGAMAGANVLTF
TRBV5-8,.,.,TRBJ2-7,TGTGCCAGCAGCTTGGAGGGGCACCGACCCTACGAGCAGTACTTC,CASSLEGHRPYEQYF
TRBV7-7,.,.,TRBJ1-1,TGTGCCAGCAGCTTAAGTTTAAGGGGTCCCAACACTGAAGCTTTCTTT,CASSLSLRGPNTEAFF
TRBV6-1,.,few,TRBJ2-2,TGTGCCAGCAGTGATAGTCAGCGTACCGGGGAGCTGTTTTTT,CASSDSQRTGELFF
TRBV7-2,TRBD1,.,TRBJ2-1,TGTGCCAGCAGCCACCCGGACAGGGGACGTAATGAGCAGTTCTTC,CASSHPDRGRNEQFF
TRBV5-1,TRBD1,once,TRBJ1-6,TGCGCCAGCAGCTTGGGACAGGGGGCTGATAATTCACCCCTCCACTTT,CASSLGQGADNSPLHF
TRBV4-2,TRBD2,.,TRBJ2-5,TGTGCCAGCAGCCAAGAGCGGACTAGCGGACCACAAGAGACCCAGTACTTC,CASSQERTSGPQETQYF
TRBV7-9,TRBD1,.,TRBJ1-1,TGTGCCAGCAGCCGAACAGGGGGCAACACTGAAGCTTTCTTT,CASSRTGGNTEAFF
TRBV7-2,TRBD2,.,TRBJ2-7,TGTGCCAGCAGCCTCCGACTAGCGGGCTACGAGCAGTACTTC,CASSLRLAGYEQYF
TRBV7-3,.,.,TRBJ2-3,TGTGCCAGCAGCTCCACGGGGATCACAGATACGCAGTATTTT,CASSSTGITDTQYF
TRBV6-2/TRBV6-3,TRBD1,.,TRBJ2-7,TGTGCCAGCAGTTCTCATGGGACAGGCAACTACGAGCAGTACTTC,CASSSHGTGNYEQYF
TRBV6-2/TRBV6-3,.,.,TRBJ2-5,TGTGCCAGCAGTTCGATTGGCGAGACCCAGTACTTC,CASSSIGETQYF
TRBV6-5,TRBD1,few,TRBJ1-6,TGTGCCAGCAGTTACAACAGGGGAAATTCACCCCTCCACTTT,CASSYNRGNSPLHF
TRBV18,.,few,TRBJ1-2,TGTGCCAGCTCACCGGGGGGAGCTGGCTACACCTTC,CASSPGGAGYTF
TRBV23-1,.,once,TRBJ2-7,TGCGCCAGCAGTCCCCGTAGGGACATCCCCTCCTACGAGCAGTACTTC,CASSPRRDIPSYEQYF
TRBV6-5,TRBD1,.,TRBJ1-1,TGTGCCAGCACCGACCGGACAGGAACATCTGAAGCTTTCTTT,CASTDRTGTSEAFF
TRBV6-4,.,.,TRBJ1-2,TGTGCCAGCAGGCAGGGTGATGGCTACACCTTC,CASRQGDGYTF
TRBV10-3,TRBD2,.,TRBJ2-3,TGTGCCATCAGTGTAGCGGGTCCTAGCACAGATACGCAGTATTTT,CAISVAGPSTDTQYF
TRBV10-3,.,few,TRBJ1-6,TGTGCCATCAGTGGAGATCCAAATTCACCCCTCCACTTT,CAISGDPNSPLHF
TRBV5-4,TRBD1,.,TRBJ1-2,TGTGCCAGCAGCGAGGACAGGATCTATGGCTACACCTTC,CASSEDRIYGYTF
TRBV3-1/TRBV3-2,.,.,TRBJ1-6,TGTGCCAGCAGCCAAGATCAGGGAAGAGGATCACCCCTCCACTTT,CASSQDQGRGSPLHF
TRBV3-1/TRBV3-2,TRBD2,.,TRBJ2-7,TGTGCCAGCAGCCATTTGGAGGGAGGGGTATACGAGCAGTACTTC,CASSHLEGGVYEQYF
TRBV19,TRBD1,.,TRBJ1-4,TGTGCCAGTAGGGCCCGACAGGGGAGGGACGAAAAACTGTTTTTT,CASRARQGRDEKLFF
TRBV7-2,.,.,TRBJ1-5,TGTGCCAGCAGACCAGCGGGACCCAATCAGCCCCAGCATTTT,CASRPAGPNQPQHF
TRBV6-5,TRBD1,.,TRBJ1-5,TGTGCCAGCAACCATACAGGGGCTTCCTATCAGCCCCAGCATTTT,CASNHTGASYQPQHF
TRBV29-1,.,few,TRBJ1-4,TGCAGCGTTGGAAGCGGGACGGTGGATGAAAAACTGTTTTTT,CSVGSGTVDEKLFF
TRBV6-5,.,.,TRBJ1-3,TGTGCCAGCAGTTACGCGGGCTCTGGAAACACCATATATTTT,CASSYAGSGNTIYF